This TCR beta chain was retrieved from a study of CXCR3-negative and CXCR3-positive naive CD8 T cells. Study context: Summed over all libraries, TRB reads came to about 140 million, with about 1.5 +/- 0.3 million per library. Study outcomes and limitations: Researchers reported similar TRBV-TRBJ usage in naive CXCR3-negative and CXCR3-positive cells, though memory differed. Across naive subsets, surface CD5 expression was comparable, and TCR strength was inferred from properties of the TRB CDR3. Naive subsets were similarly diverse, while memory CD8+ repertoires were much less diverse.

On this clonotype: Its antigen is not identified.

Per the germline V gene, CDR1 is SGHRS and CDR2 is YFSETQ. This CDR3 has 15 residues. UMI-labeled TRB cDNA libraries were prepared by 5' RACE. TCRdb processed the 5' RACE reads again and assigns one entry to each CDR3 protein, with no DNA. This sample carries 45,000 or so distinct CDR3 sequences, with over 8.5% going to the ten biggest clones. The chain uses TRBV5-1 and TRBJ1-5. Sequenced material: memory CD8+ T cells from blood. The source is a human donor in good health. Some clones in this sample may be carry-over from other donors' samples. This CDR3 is CASSQTGEAYQPQHF.